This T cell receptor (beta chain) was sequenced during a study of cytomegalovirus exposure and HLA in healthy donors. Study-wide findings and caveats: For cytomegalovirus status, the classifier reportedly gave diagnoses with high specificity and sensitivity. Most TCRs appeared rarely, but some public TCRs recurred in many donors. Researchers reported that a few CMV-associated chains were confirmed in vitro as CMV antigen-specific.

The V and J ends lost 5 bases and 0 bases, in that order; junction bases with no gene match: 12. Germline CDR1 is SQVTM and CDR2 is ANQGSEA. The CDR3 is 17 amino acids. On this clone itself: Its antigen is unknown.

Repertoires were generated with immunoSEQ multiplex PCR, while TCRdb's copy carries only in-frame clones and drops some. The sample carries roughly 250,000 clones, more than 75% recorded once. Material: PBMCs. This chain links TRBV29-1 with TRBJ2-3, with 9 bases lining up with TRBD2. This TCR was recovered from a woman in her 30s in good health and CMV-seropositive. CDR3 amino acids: CSVFAGGPLVSTDTQYF. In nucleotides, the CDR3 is TGCAGCGTTTTCGCGGGAGGGCCATTGGTGAGCACAGATACGCAGTATTTT.